Detailed here is one T cell receptor (beta chain). These data come from a study of shared clonotypes between healthy human individuals. Genomic DNA for unsorted samples was obtained from about 90 million PBMCs. The CDR3 is 14 residues long. V shed 0 bases and J shed 6 bases, with 12 bases lying between them. The germline V gene has CDR1 LNHNV and CDR2 YYDKDF (reference sequence). The table came from immunoSEQ multiplex PCR; TCRdb's copy has only in-frame clones and leaves some out. This table holds fewer than 700,000 clones, roughly four fifths found once. The sample taken for sequencing was PBMCs. The rearrangement joins TRBV15 to TRBJ2-7; no firm D call. This sequence was found in a woman between 35 and 50 years old in good health. Some clones in this sample may be carry-over from other donors' samples. CDR3 region: CATSRDLWRTEQYF. CDR3 sequence (DNA): TGTGCCACCAGCAGAGATTTGTGGCGGACCGAGCAGTACTTC.